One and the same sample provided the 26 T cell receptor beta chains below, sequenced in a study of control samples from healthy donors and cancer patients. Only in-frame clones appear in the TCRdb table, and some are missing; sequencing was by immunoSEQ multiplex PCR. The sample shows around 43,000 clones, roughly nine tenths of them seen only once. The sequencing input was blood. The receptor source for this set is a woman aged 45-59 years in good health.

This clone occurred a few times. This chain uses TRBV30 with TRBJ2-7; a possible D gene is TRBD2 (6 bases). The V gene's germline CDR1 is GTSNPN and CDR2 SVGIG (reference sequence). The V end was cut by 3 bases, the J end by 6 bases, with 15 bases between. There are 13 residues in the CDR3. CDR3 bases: TGTGCCTGGAGAGATTACGGGAGCATCGAGCAGTACTTC. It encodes CAWRDYGSIEQYF. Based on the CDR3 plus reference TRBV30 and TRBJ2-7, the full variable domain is SQTIHQWPATLVQPVGSPLSLECTVEGTSNPNLYWYRQAAGRGLQLLFYSVGIGQISSEVPQNLSASRPQDRQFILSSKKLLLSDSGFYLCAWRDYGSIEQYFGPGTRLTVT.

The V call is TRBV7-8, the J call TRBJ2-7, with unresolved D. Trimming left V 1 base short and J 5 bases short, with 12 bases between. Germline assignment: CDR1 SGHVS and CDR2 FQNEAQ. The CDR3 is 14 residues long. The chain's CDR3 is CASSLVGIVHEQYF. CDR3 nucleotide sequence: TGTGCCAGCAGCTTAGTGGGTATCGTACACGAGCAGTACTTC.

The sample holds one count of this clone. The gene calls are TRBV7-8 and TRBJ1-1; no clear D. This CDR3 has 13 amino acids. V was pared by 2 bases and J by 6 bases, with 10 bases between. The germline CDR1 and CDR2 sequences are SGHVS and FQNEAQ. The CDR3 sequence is CASSLLMRAEAFF. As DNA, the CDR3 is TGTGCCAGCAGCTTATTGATGAGGGCTGAAGCTTTCTTT.

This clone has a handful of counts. Written as DNA, the CDR3 is TGCGCCAGCAGCCAAGTTGGGGATCCCACTGAAGCTTTCTTT. This encodes CASSQVGDPTEAFF. The chain joins TRBV4-3 to TRBJ1-1; D is uncertain. Germline V gene sequence: CDR1 LGHNA, CDR2 YSLEER. The V end lost 1 base, the J end lost 4 bases, and 10 bases lay between the germline ends. The CDR3 contains 14 residues.

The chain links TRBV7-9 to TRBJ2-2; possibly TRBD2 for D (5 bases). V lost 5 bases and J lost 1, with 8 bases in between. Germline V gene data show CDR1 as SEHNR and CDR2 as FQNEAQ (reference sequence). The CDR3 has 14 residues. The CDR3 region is CASSRAGNTGELFF. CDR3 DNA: TGTGCCAGCAGCCGTGCGGGGAACACCGGGGAGCTGTTTTTT.

Here the CDR3 reads CASSQTKTLNTGELFF. DNA for the CDR3: TGTGCCAGCAGCCAAACAAAGACACTGAACACCGGGGAGCTGTTTTTT. The chain combines TRBV7-3 with TRBJ2-2; D uncertain. V lost 5 bases to trimming and J lost 1 base, with 14 bases between them. The CDR3 loop spans 16 amino acids. CDR1 and CDR2 (germline): SGHTA, FQGTGA.

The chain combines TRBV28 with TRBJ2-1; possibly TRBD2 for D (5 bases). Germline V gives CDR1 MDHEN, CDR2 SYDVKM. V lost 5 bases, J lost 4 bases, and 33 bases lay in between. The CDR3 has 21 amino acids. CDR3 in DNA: TGTGCCAGCAGTCCAAGTGCCTCGGGGAGAGGGCTCATCCACGAATACAATGAGCAGTTCTTC. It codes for CASSPSASGRGLIHEYNEQFF.

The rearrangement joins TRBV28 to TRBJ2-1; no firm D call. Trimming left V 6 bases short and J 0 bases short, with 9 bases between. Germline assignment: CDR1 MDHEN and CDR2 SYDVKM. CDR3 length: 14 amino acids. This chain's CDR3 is CASREVSSYNEQFF. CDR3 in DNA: TGTGCCAGCAGAGAGGTTAGCTCCTACAATGAGCAGTTCTTC.

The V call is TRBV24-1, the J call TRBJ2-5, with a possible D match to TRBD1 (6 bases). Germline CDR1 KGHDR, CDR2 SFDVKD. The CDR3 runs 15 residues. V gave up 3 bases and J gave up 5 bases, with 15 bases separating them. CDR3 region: CATSDRDIGRETQYF. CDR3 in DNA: TGTGCCACCAGTGATAGGGACATCGGGCGGGAGACCCAGTACTTC.

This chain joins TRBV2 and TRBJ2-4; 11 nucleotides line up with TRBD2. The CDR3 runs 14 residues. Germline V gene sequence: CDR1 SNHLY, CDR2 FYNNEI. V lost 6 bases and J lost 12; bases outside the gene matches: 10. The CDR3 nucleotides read TGTGCCAGCAGGAAGGCTAGCGGGGGGTCGGGTCAGTACTTC. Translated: CASRKASGGSGQYF. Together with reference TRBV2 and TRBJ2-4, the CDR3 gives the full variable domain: EPEVTQTPSHQVTQMGQEVILRCVPISNHLYFYWYRQILGQKVEFLVSFYNNEISEKSEIFDDQFSVERPDGSNFTLKIRSTKLEDSAMYFCASRKASGGSGQYFGAGTRLSVL.

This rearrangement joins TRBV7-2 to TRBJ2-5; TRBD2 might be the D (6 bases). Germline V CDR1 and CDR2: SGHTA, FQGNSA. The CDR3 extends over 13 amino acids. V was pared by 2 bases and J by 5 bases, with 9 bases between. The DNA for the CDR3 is TGTGCCAGCAGCTTAATGGAGGGGGAGACCCAGTACTTC. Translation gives CASSLMEGETQYF.

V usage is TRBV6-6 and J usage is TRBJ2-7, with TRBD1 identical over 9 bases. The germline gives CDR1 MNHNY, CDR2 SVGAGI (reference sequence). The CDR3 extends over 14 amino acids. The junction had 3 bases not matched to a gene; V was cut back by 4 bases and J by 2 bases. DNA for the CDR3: TGTGCCAGCAGTTTAGGACAGGGGCCCTACGAGCAGTACTTC. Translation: CASSLGQGPYEQYF.

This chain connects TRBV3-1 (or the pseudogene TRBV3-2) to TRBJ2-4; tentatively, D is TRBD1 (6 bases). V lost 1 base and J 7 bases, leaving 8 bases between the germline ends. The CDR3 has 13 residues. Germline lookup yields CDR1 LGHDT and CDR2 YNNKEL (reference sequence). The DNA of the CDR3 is TGTGCCAGCAGCCAAGCAGGGGATAACATTCAGTACTTC. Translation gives CASSQAGDNIQYF.

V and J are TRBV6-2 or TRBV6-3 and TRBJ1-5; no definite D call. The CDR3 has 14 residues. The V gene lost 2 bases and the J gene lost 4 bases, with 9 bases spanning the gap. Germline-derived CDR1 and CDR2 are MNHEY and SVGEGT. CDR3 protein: CASSYEAGNQPQHF. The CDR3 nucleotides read TGTGCCAGCAGTTACGAGGCAGGTAATCAGCCCCAGCATTTT.

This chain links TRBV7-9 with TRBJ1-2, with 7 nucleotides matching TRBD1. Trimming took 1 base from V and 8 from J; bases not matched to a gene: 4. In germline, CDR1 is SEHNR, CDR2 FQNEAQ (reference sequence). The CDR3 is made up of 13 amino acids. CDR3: CASSLDRGGGYTF. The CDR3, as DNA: TGTGCCAGCAGCTTAGACAGGGGCGGCGGCTACACCTTC.

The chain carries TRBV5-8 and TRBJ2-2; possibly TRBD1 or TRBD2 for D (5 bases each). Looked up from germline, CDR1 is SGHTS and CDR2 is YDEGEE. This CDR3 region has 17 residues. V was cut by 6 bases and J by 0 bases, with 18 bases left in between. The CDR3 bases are TGTGCCAGCACCGTCGAGAGGGGTCAGTCGAACACCGGGGAGCTGTTTTTT. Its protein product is CASTVERGQSNTGELFF. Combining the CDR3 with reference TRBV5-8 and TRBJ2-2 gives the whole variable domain EAGVTQSPTHLIKTRGQQATLRCSPISGHTSVYWYQQALGLGLQFLLWYDEGEERNRGNFPPRFSGRQFPNYSSELNVNALELEDSALYLCASTVERGQSNTGELFFGEGSRLTVL.

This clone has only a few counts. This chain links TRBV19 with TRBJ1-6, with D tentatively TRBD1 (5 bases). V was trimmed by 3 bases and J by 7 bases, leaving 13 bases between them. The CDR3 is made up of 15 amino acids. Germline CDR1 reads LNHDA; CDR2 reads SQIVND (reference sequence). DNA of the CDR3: TGTGCCAGTAGTATGTTCGGGACCTCAAATTCACCCCTCCACTTT. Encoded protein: CASSMFGTSNSPLHF.

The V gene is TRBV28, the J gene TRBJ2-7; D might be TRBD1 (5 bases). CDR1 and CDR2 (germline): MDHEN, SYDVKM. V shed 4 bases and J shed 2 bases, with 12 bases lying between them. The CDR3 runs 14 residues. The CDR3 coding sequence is TGTGCCAGCAGTTACCCAGGGTACACCTACGAGCAGTACTTC. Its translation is CASSYPGYTYEQYF.

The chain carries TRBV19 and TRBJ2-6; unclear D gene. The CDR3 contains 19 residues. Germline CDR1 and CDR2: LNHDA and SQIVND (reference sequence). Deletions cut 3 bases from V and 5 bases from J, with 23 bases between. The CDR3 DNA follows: TGTGCCAGTAGTATTGCGAAGACAAATCACAAAGTTCGGGCCAACGTCCTGACTTTC. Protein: CASSIAKTNHKVRANVLTF.

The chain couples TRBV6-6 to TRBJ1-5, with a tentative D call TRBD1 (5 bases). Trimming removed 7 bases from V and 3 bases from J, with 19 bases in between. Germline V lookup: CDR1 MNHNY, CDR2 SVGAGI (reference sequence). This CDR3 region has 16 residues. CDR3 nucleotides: TGTGCCAGCACCCCCTCGCCCCACAGGCTCAATCAGCCCCAGCATTTT. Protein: CASTPSPHRLNQPQHF.

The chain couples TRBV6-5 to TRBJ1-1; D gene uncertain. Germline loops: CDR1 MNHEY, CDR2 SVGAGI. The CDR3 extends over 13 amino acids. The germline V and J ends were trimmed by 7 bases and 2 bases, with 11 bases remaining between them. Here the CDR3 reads CASTRSINTEAFF. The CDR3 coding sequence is TGTGCCAGCACCCGGTCGATAAACACTGAAGCTTTCTTT.

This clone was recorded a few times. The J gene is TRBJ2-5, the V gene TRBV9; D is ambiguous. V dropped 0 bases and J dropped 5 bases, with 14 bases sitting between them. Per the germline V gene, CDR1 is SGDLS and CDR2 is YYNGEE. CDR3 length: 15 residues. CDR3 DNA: TGTGCCAGCAGCGTAGACGGTAGCTCTGGGGAGACCCAGTACTTC. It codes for CASSVDGSSGETQYF.

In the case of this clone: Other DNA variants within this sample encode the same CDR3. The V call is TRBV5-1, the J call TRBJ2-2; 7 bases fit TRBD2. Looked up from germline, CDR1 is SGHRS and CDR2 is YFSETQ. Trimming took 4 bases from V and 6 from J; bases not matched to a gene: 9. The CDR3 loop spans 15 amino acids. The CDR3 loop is CASSETSLAPGELFF. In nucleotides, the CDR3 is TGCGCCAGCAGCGAGACTAGCTTAGCGCCCGGGGAGCTGTTTTTT.

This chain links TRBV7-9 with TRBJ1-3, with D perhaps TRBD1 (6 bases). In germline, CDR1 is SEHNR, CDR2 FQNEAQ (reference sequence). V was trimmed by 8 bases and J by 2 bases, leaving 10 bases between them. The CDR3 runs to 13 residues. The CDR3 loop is CASDRTAGNTIYF. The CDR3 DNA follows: TGTGCCAGCGACCGGACAGCTGGAAACACCATATATTTT.

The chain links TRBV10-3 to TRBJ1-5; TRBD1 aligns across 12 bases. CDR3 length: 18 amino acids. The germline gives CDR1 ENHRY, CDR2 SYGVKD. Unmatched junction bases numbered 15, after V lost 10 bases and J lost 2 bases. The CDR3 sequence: CATGSGTGGIIGNQPQHF. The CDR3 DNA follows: TGTGCCACGGGTTCCGGGACAGGGGGCATTATCGGCAATCAGCCCCAGCATTTT.

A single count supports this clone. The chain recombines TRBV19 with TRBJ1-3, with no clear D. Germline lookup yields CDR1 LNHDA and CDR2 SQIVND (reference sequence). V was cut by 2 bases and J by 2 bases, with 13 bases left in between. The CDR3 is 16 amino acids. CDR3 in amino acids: CASSISHLSTGNTIYF. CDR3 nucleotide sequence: TGTGCCAGTAGTATAAGTCACTTATCGACTGGAAACACCATATATTTT.